This TCR beta chain derives from a study of T cell clonality in common variable immunodeficiency. This clone has ten or more counts. Its matching antigen is unknown. The DNA ends 3 residues before the CDR3 does, and the rest of the CDR3 is filled in from the germline J gene. V was pared by 2 bases and J by 2 bases, with 14 bases between. Germline CDR1 is SGHRS and CDR2 is YFSETQ. The CDR3 length is 15 residues. TCRdb keeps only in-frame clones here, not all; method: immunoSEQ multiplex PCR. Recorded here are 40,000 to 45,000 clones, with no singletons, and the ten leading clones hold about 0.68%. Whole-study results and caveats: CVID subjects shared fewer TCRbeta clones than healthy controls did.

Most patients and controls had Caucasian heritage. The source material was peripheral blood mononuclear cells. J is TRBJ2-7 and V is TRBV5-1, with a possible D match to TRBD2 (5 bases). This clonotype originated in a person aged 18-69 years in good health. The CDR3 reads CASSFTDSRAYEQYF. Incomplete CDR3 DNA: TGCGCCAGCAGCTTTACGGACTCTAGGGCCTACGAG.